Listed below are T cell receptor beta chains from one sample, sequenced in a study of CXCR3-negative and CXCR3-positive naive CD8 T cells. From the 5' RACE reads, TCRdb lists one entry per CDR3 protein and no DNA. This repertoire comprises under 150,000 distinct CDR3 sequences; its ten largest clones make up around 0.54%. The sequencing sample was made of naive CXCR3+ CD8+ T cells from blood. The receptors come from a human donor in good health. Some clones in this sample may be carry-over from other donors' samples. The CDR3 runs from the conserved cysteine through the conserved F or W.

TRBJ1-1,TRBV7-6,CASSLAAVNTEAFF
TRBJ1-1,TRBV29-1,CSVLRNTEASF
TRBJ2-7,TRBV6-6,CASTLLGEQYF
TRBJ1-1,TRBV5-1,CASSLEQGATQSMNTEAFF
TRBJ2-7,TRBV11-2,CASSGMDHSYEQYF
TRBJ2-2,TRBV29-1,CSVEEWSENTGELFF
TRBJ1-1,TRBV27,CASSPKMTGIPEAFF
TRBJ1-1,TRBV28,CASSTRQEAFF
TRBJ2-3,TRBV29-1,CSVDGLSTDTQYF
TRBJ2-2,TRBV13,CASRDGTGNTGELFF